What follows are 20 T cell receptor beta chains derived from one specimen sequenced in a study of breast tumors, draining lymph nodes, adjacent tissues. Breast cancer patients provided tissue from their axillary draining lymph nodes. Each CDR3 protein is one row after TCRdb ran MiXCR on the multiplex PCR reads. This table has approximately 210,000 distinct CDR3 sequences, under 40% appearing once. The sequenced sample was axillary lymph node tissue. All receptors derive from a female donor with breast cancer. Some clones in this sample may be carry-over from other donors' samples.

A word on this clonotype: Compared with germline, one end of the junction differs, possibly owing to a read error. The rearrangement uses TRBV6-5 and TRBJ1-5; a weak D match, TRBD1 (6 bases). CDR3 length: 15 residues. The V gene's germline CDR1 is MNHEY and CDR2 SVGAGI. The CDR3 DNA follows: TGTGCCAGCAGTCACTCGAGACAGGACAATCAGCCCCAGCATTTT. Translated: CASSHSRQDNQPQHF.

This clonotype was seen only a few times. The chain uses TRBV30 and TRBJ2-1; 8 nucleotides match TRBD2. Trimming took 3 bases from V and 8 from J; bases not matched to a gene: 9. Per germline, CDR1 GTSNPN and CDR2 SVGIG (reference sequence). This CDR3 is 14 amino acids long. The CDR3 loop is CAWRGTSLSHEQFF. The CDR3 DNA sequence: TGTGCCTGGAGGGGGACTAGTCTATCCCATGAGCAGTTCTTC. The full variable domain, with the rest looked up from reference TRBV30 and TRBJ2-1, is SQTIHQWPATLVQPVGSPLSLECTVEGTSNPNLYWYRQAAGRGLQLLFYSVGIGQISSEVPQNLSASRPQDRQFILSSKKLLLSDSGFYLCAWRGTSLSHEQFFGPGTRLTVL.

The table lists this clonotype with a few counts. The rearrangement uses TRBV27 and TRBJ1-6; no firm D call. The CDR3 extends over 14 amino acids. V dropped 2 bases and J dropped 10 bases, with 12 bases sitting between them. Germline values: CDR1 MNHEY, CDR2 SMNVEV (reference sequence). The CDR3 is CASSLTGEGSPLHF. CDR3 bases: TGTGCCAGCAGTTTAACCGGGGAAGGATCACCCCTCCACTTT.

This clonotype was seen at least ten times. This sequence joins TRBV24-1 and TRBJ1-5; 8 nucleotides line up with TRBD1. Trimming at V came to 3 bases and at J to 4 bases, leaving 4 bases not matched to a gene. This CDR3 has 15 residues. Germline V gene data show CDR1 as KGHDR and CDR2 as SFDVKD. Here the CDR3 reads CATSDTRGLNQPQHF. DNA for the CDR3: TGTGCCACCAGTGATACCAGGGGGCTTAATCAGCCCCAGCATTTT.

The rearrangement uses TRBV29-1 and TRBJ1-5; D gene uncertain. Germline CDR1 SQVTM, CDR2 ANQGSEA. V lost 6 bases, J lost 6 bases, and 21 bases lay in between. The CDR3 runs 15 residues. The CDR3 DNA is TGCAGCGTCAAAACTAGCGGATGGAGTTTTCAGCCCCAGCATTTT. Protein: CSVKTSGWSFQPQHF.

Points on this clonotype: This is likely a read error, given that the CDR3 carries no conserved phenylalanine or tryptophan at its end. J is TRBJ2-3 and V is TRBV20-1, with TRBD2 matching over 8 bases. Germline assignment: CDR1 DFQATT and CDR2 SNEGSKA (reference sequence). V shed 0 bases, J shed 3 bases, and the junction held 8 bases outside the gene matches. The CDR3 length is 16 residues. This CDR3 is CSARDPPGGPTDTQYV. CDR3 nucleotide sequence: TGCAGTGCTAGAGATCCGCCGGGAGGGCCGACAGATACGCAGTATGTT.

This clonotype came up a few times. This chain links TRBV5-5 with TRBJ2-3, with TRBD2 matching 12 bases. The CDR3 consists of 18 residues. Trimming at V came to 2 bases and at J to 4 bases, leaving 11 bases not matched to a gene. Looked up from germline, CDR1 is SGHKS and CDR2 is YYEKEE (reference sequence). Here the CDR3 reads CASSFRTSGTRGPDTQYF. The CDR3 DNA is TGTGCCAGCAGCTTTAGGACTAGCGGGACCCGGGGTCCAGATACGCAGTATTTT.

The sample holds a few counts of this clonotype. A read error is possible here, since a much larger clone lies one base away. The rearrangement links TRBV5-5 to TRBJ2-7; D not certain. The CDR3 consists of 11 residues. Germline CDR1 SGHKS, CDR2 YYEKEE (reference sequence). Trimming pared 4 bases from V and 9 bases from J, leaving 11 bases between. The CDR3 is CASSLNNAQYF. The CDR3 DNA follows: TGTGCCAGCAGCCTCAATAACGCGCAGTACTTC.

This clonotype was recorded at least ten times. CDR3 in DNA: TGCGCCAGCAGCCCAGGGGAGGGGTATGGCTACACCTTC. Its translation is CASSPGEGYGYTF. The rearrangement uses TRBV5-1 and TRBJ1-2, with a possible D match to TRBD1 (6 bases). This CDR3 is built from 13 residues. Per the germline V gene, CDR1 is SGHRS and CDR2 is YFSETQ. Trimming left V 4 bases short and J 5 bases short, with 12 bases between.

DNA for the CDR3: TGCGCCAGCAGCCTGGGGGGAGGATCCGTGCAGTACTTC. Translated: CASSLGGGSVQYF. The V and J genes are TRBV5-1 and TRBJ2-7; possible D gene TRBD2, 6 bases. CDR1 and CDR2 (germline): SGHRS, YFSETQ. This CDR3 comprises 13 residues. The ends were cut back, 4 bases at V and 9 bases at J, with 17 bases in the middle.

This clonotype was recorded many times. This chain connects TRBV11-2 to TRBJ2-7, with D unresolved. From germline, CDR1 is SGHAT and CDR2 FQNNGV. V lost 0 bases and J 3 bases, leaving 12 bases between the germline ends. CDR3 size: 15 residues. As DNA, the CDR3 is TGTGCCAGCAGCTTAGATACATTGAAGCGCTACGAGCAGTACTTC. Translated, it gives CASSLDTLKRYEQYF.

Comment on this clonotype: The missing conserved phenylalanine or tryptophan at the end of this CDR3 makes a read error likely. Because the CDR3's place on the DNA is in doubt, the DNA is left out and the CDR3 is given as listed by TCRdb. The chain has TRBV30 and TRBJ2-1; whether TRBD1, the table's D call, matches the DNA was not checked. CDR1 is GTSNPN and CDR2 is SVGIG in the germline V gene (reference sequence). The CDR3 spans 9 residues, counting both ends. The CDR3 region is CAWRRGTSY.

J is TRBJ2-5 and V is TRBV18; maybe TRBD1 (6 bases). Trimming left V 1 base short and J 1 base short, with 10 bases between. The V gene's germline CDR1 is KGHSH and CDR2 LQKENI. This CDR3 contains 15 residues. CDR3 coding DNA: TGTGCCAGCTCACCACTGCACAGGGTCCAAGAGACCCAGTACTTC. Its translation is CASSPLHRVQETQYF. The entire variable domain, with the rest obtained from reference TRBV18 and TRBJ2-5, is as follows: NAGVMQNPRHLVRRRGQEARLRCSPMKGHSHVYWYRQLPEEGLKFMVYLQKENIIDESGMPKERFSAEFPKEGPSILRIQQVVRGDSAAYFCASSPLHRVQETQYFGPGTRLLVL.

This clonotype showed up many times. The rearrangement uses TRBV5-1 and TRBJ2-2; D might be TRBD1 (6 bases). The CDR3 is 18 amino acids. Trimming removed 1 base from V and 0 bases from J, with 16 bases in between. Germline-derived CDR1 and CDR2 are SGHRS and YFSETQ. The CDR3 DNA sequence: TGCGCCAGCAGCTTGACAGGGAGACTGTTCGCGAACACCGGGGAGCTGTTTTTT. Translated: CASSLTGRLFANTGELFF.

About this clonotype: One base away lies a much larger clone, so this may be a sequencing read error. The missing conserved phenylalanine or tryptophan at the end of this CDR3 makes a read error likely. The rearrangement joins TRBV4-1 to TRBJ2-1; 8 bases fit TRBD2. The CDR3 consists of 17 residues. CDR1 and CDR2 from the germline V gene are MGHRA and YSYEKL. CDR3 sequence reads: CASSHPPGLDFHNEQFS. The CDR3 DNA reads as TGTGCCAGCAGCCATCCTCCGGGACTAGACTTTCACAATGAGCAGTTCTCC.

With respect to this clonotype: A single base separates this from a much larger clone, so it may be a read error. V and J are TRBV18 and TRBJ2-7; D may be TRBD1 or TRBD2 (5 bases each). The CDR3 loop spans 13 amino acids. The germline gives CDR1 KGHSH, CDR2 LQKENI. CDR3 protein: CASLPGSSYEQYF. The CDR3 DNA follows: TGTGCCAGCTTACCAGGGAGCTCCTACGAGCAGTACTTC.

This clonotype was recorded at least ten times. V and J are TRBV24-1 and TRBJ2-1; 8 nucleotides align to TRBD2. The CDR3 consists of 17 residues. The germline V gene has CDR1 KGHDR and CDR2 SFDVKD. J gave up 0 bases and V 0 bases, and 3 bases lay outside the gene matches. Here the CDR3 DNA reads TGTGCCACCAGTGATTTGAACGGGAGGGACTCCTACAATGAGCAGTTCTTC. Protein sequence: CATSDLNGRDSYNEQFF.

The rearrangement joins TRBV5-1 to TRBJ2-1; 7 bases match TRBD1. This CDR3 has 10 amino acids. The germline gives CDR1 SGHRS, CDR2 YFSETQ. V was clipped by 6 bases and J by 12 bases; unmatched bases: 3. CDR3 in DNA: TGCGCCAGCAATCGACAGGGGCAGTTCTTC. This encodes CASNRQGQFF.

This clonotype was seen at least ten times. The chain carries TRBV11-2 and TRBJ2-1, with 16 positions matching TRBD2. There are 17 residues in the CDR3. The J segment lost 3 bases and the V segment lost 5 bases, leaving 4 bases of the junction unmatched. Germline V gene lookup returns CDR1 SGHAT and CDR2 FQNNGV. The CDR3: CASSPGTSGRDYNEQFF. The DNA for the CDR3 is TGTGCCAGCAGCCCAGGGACTAGCGGGAGGGACTACAATGAGCAGTTCTTC.

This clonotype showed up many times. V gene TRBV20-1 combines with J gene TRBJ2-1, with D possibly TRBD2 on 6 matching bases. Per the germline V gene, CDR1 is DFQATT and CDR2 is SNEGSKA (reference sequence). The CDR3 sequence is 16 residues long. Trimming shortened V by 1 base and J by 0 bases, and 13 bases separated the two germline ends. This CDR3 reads CSARVAGPFSYNEQFF. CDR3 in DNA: TGCAGTGCTAGAGTTGCGGGACCCTTCTCCTACAATGAGCAGTTCTTC.